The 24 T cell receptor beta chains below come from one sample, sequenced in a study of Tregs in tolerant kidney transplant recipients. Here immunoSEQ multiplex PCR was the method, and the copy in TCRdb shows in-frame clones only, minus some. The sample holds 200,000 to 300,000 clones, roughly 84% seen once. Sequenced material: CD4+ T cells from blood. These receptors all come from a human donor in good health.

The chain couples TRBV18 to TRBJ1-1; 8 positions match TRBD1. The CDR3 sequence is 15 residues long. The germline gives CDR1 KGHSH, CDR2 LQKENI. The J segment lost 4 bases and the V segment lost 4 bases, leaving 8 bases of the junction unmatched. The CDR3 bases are TGTGCCAGCTCACTAGCAGGGGGCGAACCCACTGAAGCTTTCTTT. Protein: CASSLAGGEPTEAFF.

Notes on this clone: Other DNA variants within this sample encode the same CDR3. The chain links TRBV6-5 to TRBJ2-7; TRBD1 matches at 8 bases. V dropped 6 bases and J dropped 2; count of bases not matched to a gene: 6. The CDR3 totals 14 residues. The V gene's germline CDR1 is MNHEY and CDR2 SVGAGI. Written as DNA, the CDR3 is TGTGCCAGCAGACGCGGACAGGGAACCTACGAGCAGTACTTC. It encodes CASRRGQGTYEQYF.

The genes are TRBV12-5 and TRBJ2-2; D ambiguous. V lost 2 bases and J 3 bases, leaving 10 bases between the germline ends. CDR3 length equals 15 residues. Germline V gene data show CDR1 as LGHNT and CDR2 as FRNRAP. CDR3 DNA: TGTGCTAGTGGTTTGTTCCCTGGATACACCGGGGAGCTGTTTTTT. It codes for CASGLFPGYTGELFF.

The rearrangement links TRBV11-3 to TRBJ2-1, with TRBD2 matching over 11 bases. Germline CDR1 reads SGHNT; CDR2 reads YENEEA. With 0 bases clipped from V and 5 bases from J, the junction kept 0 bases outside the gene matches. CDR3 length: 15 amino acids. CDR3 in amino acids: CASSLELAGDNEQFF. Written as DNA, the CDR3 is TGTGCCAGCAGCTTAGAACTAGCGGGAGACAATGAGCAGTTCTTC.

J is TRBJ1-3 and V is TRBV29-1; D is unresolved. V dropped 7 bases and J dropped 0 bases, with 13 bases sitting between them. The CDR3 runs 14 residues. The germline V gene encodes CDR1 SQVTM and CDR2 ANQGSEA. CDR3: CSAEGSSSGNTIYF. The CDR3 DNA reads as TGCAGCGCCGAGGGCTCGAGCTCTGGAAACACCATATATTTT.

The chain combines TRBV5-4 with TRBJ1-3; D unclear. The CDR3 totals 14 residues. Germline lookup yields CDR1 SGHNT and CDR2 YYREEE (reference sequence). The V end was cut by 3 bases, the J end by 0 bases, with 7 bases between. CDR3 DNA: TGTGCCAGCAGCTCCACAGACTCTGGAAACACCATATATTTT. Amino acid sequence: CASSSTDSGNTIYF.

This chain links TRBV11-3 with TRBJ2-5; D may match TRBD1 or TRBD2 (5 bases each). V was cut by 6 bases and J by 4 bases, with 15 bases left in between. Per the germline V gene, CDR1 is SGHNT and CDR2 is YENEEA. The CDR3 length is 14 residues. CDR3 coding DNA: TGTGCCAGCAGTCCTCCGGGGCTGGCAGAGACCCAGTACTTC. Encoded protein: CASSPPGLAETQYF.

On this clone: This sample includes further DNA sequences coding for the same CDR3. CDR3 in amino acids: CASSLIGVTEAFF. CDR3 nucleotide sequence: TGTGCCAGCAGCTTAATTGGTGTTACTGAAGCTTTCTTT. The rearrangement joins TRBV7-3 to TRBJ1-1; D is uncertain. Germline V gene lookup returns CDR1 SGHTA and CDR2 FQGTGA. The CDR3 sequence is 13 residues long. V shed 1 base and J shed 5 bases, with 8 bases lying between them.

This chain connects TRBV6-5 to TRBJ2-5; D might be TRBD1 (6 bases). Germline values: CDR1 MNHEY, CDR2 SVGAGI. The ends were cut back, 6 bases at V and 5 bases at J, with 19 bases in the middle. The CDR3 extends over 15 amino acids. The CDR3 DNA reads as TGTGCCAGCAGACCCCGGGGACACCCGGGGGAGACCCAGTACTTC. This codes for CASRPRGHPGETQYF.

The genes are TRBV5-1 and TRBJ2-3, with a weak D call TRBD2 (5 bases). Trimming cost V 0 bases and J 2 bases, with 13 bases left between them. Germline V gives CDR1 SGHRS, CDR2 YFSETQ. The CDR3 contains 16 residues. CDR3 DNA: TGCGCCAGCAGCTTGGGTGTAAGCGGCCTCACAGATACGCAGTATTTT. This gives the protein CASSLGVSGLTDTQYF.

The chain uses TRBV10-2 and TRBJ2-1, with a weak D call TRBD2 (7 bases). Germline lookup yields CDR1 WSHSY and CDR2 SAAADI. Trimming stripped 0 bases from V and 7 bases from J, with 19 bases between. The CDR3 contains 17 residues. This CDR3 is CASSESTLRGGRNEQFF. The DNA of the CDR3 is TGCGCCAGCAGTGAGTCGACTCTGAGGGGGGGCAGAAATGAGCAGTTCTTC.

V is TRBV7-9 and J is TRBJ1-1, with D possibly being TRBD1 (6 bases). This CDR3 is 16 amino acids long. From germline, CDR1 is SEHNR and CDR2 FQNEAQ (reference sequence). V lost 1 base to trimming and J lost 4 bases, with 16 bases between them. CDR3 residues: CASSLGRTEAGTEAFF. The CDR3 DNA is TGTGCCAGCAGCTTAGGTCGGACAGAGGCGGGCACTGAAGCTTTCTTT.

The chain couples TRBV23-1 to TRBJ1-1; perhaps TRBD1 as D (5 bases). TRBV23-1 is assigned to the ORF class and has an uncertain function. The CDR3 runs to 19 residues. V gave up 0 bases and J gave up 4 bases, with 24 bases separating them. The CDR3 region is CASSQSVPDSLKGTTEAFF. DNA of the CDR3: TGCGCCAGCAGTCAATCTGTCCCGGACTCCCTTAAGGGGACCACTGAAGCTTTCTTT.

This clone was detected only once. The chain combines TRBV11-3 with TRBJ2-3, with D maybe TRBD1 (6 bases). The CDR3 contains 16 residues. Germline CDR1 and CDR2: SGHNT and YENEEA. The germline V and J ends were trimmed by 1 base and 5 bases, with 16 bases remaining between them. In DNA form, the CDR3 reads TGTGCCAGCAGCTTAGGACAGGCGTCGGTAGGAGATACGCAGTATTTT. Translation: CASSLGQASVGDTQYF.

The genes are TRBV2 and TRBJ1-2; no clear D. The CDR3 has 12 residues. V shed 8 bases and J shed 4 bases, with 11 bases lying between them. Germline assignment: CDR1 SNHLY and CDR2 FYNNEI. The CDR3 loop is CASLYSIYGYTF. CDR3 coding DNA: TGTGCCAGCCTTTACTCCATCTATGGCTACACCTTC.

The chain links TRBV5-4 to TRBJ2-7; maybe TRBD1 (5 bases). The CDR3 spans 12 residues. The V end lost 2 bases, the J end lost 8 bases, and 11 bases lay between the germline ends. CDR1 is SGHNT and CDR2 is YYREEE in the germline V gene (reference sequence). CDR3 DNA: TGTGCCAGCAGCTTCTCCCGACAGAAGCAGTACTTC. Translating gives CASSFSRQKQYF.

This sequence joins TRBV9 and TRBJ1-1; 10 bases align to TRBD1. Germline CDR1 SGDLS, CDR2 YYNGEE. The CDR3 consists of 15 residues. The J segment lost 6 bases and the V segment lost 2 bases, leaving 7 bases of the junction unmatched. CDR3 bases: TGTGCCAGCAGCGTCGGGACAGGGGTTAGAGCTGAAGCTTTCTTT. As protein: CASSVGTGVRAEAFF.

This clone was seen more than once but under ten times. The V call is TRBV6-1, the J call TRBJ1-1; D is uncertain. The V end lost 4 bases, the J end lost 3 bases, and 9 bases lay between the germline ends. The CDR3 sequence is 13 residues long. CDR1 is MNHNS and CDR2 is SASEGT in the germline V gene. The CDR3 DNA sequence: TGTGCCAGCAGTGTAAGGGTGGACACTGAAGCTTTCTTT. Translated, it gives CASSVRVDTEAFF.

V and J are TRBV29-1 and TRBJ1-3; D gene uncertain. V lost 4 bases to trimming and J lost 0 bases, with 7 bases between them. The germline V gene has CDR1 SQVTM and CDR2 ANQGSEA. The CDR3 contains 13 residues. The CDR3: CSVGVSSGNTIYF. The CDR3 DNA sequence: TGCAGCGTTGGAGTTAGCTCTGGAAACACCATATATTTT.

The CDR3 DNA follows: TGTGCCACCACTCGGGGGGGGGCCGGTGAAAAACTGTTTTTT. Its translation: CATTRGGAGEKLFF. The chain links TRBV19 to TRBJ1-4; D perhaps matches TRBD1 (6 bases). CDR3 size: 14 residues. Trimming left V 10 bases short and J 7 bases short, with 19 bases between. Germline V gives CDR1 LNHDA, CDR2 SQIVND (reference sequence).

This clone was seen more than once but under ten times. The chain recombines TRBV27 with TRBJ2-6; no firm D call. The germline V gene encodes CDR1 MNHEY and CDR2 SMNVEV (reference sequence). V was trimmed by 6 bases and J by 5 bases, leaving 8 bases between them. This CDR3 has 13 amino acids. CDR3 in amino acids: CASRLNWANVLTF. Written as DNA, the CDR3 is TGTGCCAGCAGGTTAAATTGGGCCAACGTCCTGACTTTC.

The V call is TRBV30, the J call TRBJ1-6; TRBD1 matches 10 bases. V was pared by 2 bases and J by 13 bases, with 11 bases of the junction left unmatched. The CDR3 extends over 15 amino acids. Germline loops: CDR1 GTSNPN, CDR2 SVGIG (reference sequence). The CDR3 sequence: CAWSRDRGGGAPLHF. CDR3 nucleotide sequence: TGTGCCTGGAGTCGGGACAGGGGAGGAGGTGCGCCCCTCCACTTT.

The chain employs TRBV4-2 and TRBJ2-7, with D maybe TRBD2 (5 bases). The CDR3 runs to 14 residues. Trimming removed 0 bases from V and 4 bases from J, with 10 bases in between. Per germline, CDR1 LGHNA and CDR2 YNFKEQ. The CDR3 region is CASSQDLRGYEQYF. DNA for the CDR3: TGTGCCAGCAGCCAAGATTTACGAGGGTACGAGCAGTACTTC.

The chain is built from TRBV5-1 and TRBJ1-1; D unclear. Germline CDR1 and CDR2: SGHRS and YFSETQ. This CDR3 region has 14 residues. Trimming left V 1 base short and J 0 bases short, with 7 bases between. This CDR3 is CASSLIQLNTEAFF. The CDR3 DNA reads TGCGCCAGCAGCTTGATACAGCTGAACACTGAAGCTTTCTTT.